This T cell receptor (beta chain) originates from a study of response to subunit inactivated influenza vaccine. In the case of this clonotype: The antigen remains undetermined.

TCRdb used MiXCR to reprocess the RT-PCR reads, holding one entry per CDR3 protein. Here the sample spans 550,000 to 650,000 distinct CDR3 sequences, approximately 10% being singletons. The germline CDR1 and CDR2 sequences are SGHTA and FQGNSA. V gave up 5 bases and J gave up 7 bases; unmatched junction bases: 10. CDR3 length equals 16 residues. Study-wide results and caveats: It was the authors' suggestion that each seasonal influenza vaccination recruits few new T cells.

The chain uses TRBV7-2 and TRBJ2-1, with 11 nucleotides matching TRBD2. Sample: PBMCs from blood, taken on the day of vaccination. This sequence was found in a man between 50 and 59 years old who received an inactivated influenza vaccine. The CDR3 DNA reads TGTGCCAGCAGCCTCGTCGTTGGGACTAGCGGAAATGAGCAGTTCTTC. Residues: CASSLVVGTSGNEQFF.